This TCR beta chain originates from a study of blood T cells in healthy people across ages. This clonotype was picked up many times. Next came a second PCR, run for roughly 6 to 11 cycles, which used a sample-barcoded 5' primer along with a J-beta primer mix. MiXCR, applied by TCRdb to the 5' RACE reads, yields one record per CDR3 protein. The sample lists about 930,000 distinct CDR3 sequences, about 29% seen once, with roughly 10% in the top ten. Germline V CDR1 and CDR2: DFQATT, SNEGSKA (reference sequence). This CDR3 is built from 15 residues. Trimming cost V 4 bases and J 3 bases; bases outside gene matches: 7. The same sample was also used in a study of T cells of mothers and their children. That paper states: Each mother yielded more than 9.5 million TCR beta CDR3 reads. Each child yielded 2.5 million to 3 million reads. In unrelated and related pairs, TCR recombination output is shaped in a similar way by thymic selection. Overlap in related mother-child pairs always slightly exceeded unrelated pairs, never significantly.

Sample: blood. This sequence joins TRBV20-1 and TRBJ2-1, with 9 bases identical to TRBD2. This TCR came from a woman aged 40 to 50 in good health. The CDR3 DNA reads as TGCAGTGCTACCCCCCATAGCGGGGGCTACAATGAGCAGTTCTTC. It is translated as CSATPHSGGYNEQFF.